Listed below are T cell receptor beta chains from one sample, sequenced in a study of CD8 T cell repertoires and HIV-1 epitope variants. Sequenced by immunoSEQ multiplex PCR; TCRdb stores in-frame clones only, minus some. The sample has about 5,400 clones, about 70% seen once; the top ten hold about two fifths. No antigens are known for them. Input material: cultured CD8+ T cells derived from PBMCs. These receptor sequences come from a male donor with HIV. Each CDR3 is given with its conserved first and last residue. D genes are given only for firm matches. The size of a clone is reported for some rows only, either as once, few or many, or as a class for expanded clones.

d_gene: -; abundance: -; v_gene: TRBV6-5; j_gene: TRBJ1-2; CDR3aa: CASATGLDGYTF; CDR3nt: TGTGCCAGCGCCACGGGACTCGATGGCTACACCTTC
d_gene: TRBD1; abundance: -; v_gene: TRBV5-4; j_gene: TRBJ1-2; CDR3aa: CASSDPGTGVLGAF; CDR3nt: TGTGCCAGCAGCGATCCCGGGACAGGGGTCCTCGGTGCCTTC
d_gene: TRBD1; abundance: -; v_gene: TRBV11-3; j_gene: TRBJ2-1; CDR3aa: CASSRDRGRYNEQFF; CDR3nt: TGTGCCAGCAGCCGGGACAGGGGGCGCTACAATGAGCAGTTCTTC
d_gene: TRBD1; abundance: few; v_gene: TRBV7-9; j_gene: TRBJ2-7; CDR3aa: CASSLKTGGRNEQYF; CDR3nt: TGTGCCAGCAGCTTAAAGACAGGGGGCCGGAACGAGCAGTACTTC
d_gene: -; abundance: once; v_gene: TRBV13; j_gene: TRBJ2-3; CDR3aa: CASSHNLEGSDTQYF; CDR3nt: TGTGCCAGCAGCCACAATCTGGAGGGTTCAGATACGCAGTATTTT
d_gene: TRBD1; abundance: -; v_gene: TRBV19; j_gene: TRBJ1-4; CDR3aa: CASSPDPWTGSGNEKLFF; CDR3nt: TGTGCCAGTAGTCCCGACCCCTGGACAGGGTCGGGTAATGAAAAACTGTTTTTT
d_gene: -; abundance: -; v_gene: TRBV19; j_gene: TRBJ2-5; CDR3aa: CASAGWGSETQYF; CDR3nt: TGTGCCAGCGCAGGGTGGGGGTCGGAGACCCAGTACTTC
d_gene: -; abundance: -; v_gene: TRBV4-2; j_gene: TRBJ1-5; CDR3aa: CASSFSGSNQPQHF; CDR3nt: TGTGCCAGCAGCTTTTCGGGTAGCAATCAGCCCCAGCATTTT
d_gene: -; abundance: -; v_gene: TRBV7-9; j_gene: TRBJ2-1; CDR3aa: CASSLDPDEQFF; CDR3nt: TGTGCCAGCAGCTTAGATCCGGATGAGCAGTTCTTC
d_gene: -; abundance: -; v_gene: TRBV4-3; j_gene: TRBJ1-2; CDR3aa: CASSQSRGLNYGYTF; CDR3nt: TGCGCCAGCAGCCAGTCGCGGGGGCTGAACTATGGCTACACCTTC
d_gene: -; abundance: -; v_gene: TRBV27; j_gene: TRBJ1-1; CDR3aa: CASRDEGTEAFF; CDR3nt: TGTGCCAGCAGGGACGAAGGAACTGAAGCTTTCTTT
d_gene: -; abundance: -; v_gene: TRBV6-1; j_gene: TRBJ2-7; CDR3aa: CASSEWVRGSYEQYF; CDR3nt: TGTGCCAGCAGTGAATGGGTGAGGGGCTCCTACGAGCAGTACTTC
d_gene: -; abundance: few; v_gene: TRBV27; j_gene: TRBJ1-2; CDR3aa: CASSLLGGYYGYTF; CDR3nt: TGTGCCAGCAGTTTACTTGGGGGGTACTATGGCTACACCTTC
d_gene: -; abundance: -; v_gene: TRBV5-1; j_gene: TRBJ2-6; CDR3aa: CASRPRPSSGANVLTF; CDR3nt: TGCGCCAGCAGACCCCGACCGAGCTCTGGGGCCAACGTCCTGACTTTC
d_gene: -; abundance: -; v_gene: TRBV19; j_gene: TRBJ2-7; CDR3aa: CASSISISYEQYF; CDR3nt: TGTGCCAGTAGTATAAGCATCTCCTACGAGCAGTACTTC
d_gene: -; abundance: -; v_gene: TRBV15; j_gene: TRBJ2-7; CDR3aa: CATSPDSFYEQYF; CDR3nt: TGTGCCACCAGCCCGGACAGTTTCTACGAGCAGTACTTC
d_gene: -; abundance: -; v_gene: TRBV7-9; j_gene: TRBJ2-7; CDR3aa: CASSLGEGEQYF; CDR3nt: TGTGCCAGCAGCCTGGGAGAGGGCGAGCAGTACTTC
d_gene: -; abundance: -; v_gene: TRBV29-1; j_gene: TRBJ2-1; CDR3aa: CSVEDLGGSYNEQFF; CDR3nt: TGCAGCGTTGAAGATCTAGGGGGATCCTACAATGAGCAGTTCTTC
d_gene: TRBD1; abundance: -; v_gene: TRBV27; j_gene: TRBJ2-7; CDR3aa: CASRPLGQGYPYEQYF; CDR3nt: TGTGCCAGCAGACCCCTCGGACAGGGGTACCCCTACGAGCAGTACTTC
d_gene: -; abundance: -; v_gene: TRBV29-1; j_gene: TRBJ2-3; CDR3aa: CSVEQSTDTQYF; CDR3nt: TGCAGCGTTGAACAGAGCACAGATACGCAGTATTTT
d_gene: -; abundance: -; v_gene: TRBV4-3; j_gene: TRBJ2-1; CDR3aa: CASSQRNEQFF; CDR3nt: TGCGCCAGCAGCCAACGCAATGAGCAGTTCTTC
d_gene: TRBD2; abundance: -; v_gene: TRBV29-1; j_gene: TRBJ2-5; CDR3aa: CSVALAGEETQYF; CDR3nt: TGCAGCGTGGCCCTAGCGGGGGAAGAGACCCAGTACTTC
d_gene: -; abundance: -; v_gene: TRBV7-6; j_gene: TRBJ2-1; CDR3aa: CASSSEGPYNEQFF; CDR3nt: TGTGCCAGCAGCTCTGAGGGCCCCTACAATGAGCAGTTCTTC
d_gene: TRBD1; abundance: -; v_gene: TRBV5-4; j_gene: TRBJ2-7; CDR3aa: CASSLGQGNEQYF; CDR3nt: TGTGCCAGCAGCTTGGGACAGGGGAACGAGCAGTACTTC
d_gene: TRBD1; abundance: -; v_gene: TRBV5-1; j_gene: TRBJ2-3; CDR3aa: CASLRGSSADTQYF; CDR3nt: TGCGCCAGCCTCAGGGGGTCAAGCGCAGATACGCAGTATTTT
d_gene: TRBD1; abundance: -; v_gene: TRBV28; j_gene: TRBJ1-1; CDR3aa: CANDRDPNTEAFF; CDR3nt: TGTGCCAACGACAGGGACCCGAACACTGAAGCTTTCTTT
d_gene: TRBD2; abundance: -; v_gene: TRBV30; j_gene: TRBJ2-1; CDR3aa: CAWSTTSGGYNEQFF; CDR3nt: TGTGCCTGGAGTACTACTAGCGGGGGCTACAATGAGCAGTTCTTC
d_gene: TRBD1; abundance: -; v_gene: TRBV15; j_gene: TRBJ1-1; CDR3aa: CATSRDSTGALTEAFF; CDR3nt: TGTGCCACCAGCAGAGATAGCACAGGGGCCTTAACTGAAGCTTTCTTT
d_gene: -; abundance: -; v_gene: TRBV27; j_gene: TRBJ1-1; CDR3aa: CASSLYGTNTEAFF; CDR3nt: TGTGCCAGCAGTTTATACGGGACGAACACTGAAGCTTTCTTT
d_gene: TRBD2; abundance: -; v_gene: TRBV10-3; j_gene: TRBJ2-3; CDR3aa: CAVTSGRPDTQYF; CDR3nt: TGTGCCGTGACTAGCGGGAGACCAGATACGCAGTATTTT
d_gene: -; abundance: -; v_gene: TRBV28; j_gene: TRBJ2-7; CDR3aa: CASRLEDSSYEQYF; CDR3nt: TGTGCCAGCAGGCTGGAAGATAGCTCCTACGAGCAGTACTTC
d_gene: -; abundance: -; v_gene: TRBV29-1; j_gene: TRBJ1-2; CDR3aa: CSVEDMGGVDGYTF; CDR3nt: TGCAGCGTTGAAGATATGGGGGGCGTGGATGGCTACACCTTC
d_gene: -; abundance: -; v_gene: TRBV4-2; j_gene: TRBJ2-3; CDR3aa: CASSQVRDRDTQYF; CDR3nt: TGTGCCAGCAGCCAAGTGAGGGATCGAGATACGCAGTATTTT
d_gene: TRBD1; abundance: -; v_gene: TRBV13; j_gene: TRBJ1-1; CDR3aa: CASSLEGQGKLEAFF; CDR3nt: TGTGCCAGCAGCTTAGAGGGACAGGGGAAGTTGGAGGCTTTCTTT
d_gene: TRBD1; abundance: -; v_gene: TRBV9; j_gene: TRBJ2-2; CDR3aa: CASSAHTQGATGELFF; CDR3nt: TGTGCCAGCAGCGCGCACACTCAGGGGGCGACCGGGGAGCTGTTTTTT
d_gene: TRBD1; abundance: once; v_gene: TRBV27; j_gene: TRBJ2-2; CDR3aa: CASNAGGYTGELFF; CDR3nt: TGTGCCAGCAATGCAGGGGGCTACACCGGGGAGCTGTTTTTT
d_gene: TRBD2; abundance: -; v_gene: TRBV6-5; j_gene: TRBJ2-1; CDR3aa: CASSFLAGGPNNEQFF; CDR3nt: TGTGCCAGCAGTTTTTTAGCGGGAGGGCCTAACAATGAGCAGTTCTTC
d_gene: -; abundance: -; v_gene: TRBV5-1; j_gene: TRBJ2-7; CDR3aa: CASRTGSEQYF; CDR3nt: TGCGCCAGCAGAACAGGGTCCGAGCAGTACTTC
d_gene: -; abundance: -; v_gene: TRBV6-1; j_gene: TRBJ1-2; CDR3aa: CASSEVPPAYGYTF; CDR3nt: TGTGCCAGCAGTGAAGTTCCCCCCGCCTATGGCTACACCTTC
d_gene: -; abundance: few; v_gene: TRBV28; j_gene: TRBJ1-5; CDR3aa: CASSPSSSNQPQHF; CDR3nt: TGTGCCAGCAGTCCCTCGAGTAGCAATCAGCCCCAGCATTTT
d_gene: -; abundance: -; v_gene: TRBV18; j_gene: TRBJ2-1; CDR3aa: CASSLGESNEQFF; CDR3nt: TGTGCCAGCTCACTTGGGGAGTCCAATGAGCAGTTCTTC
d_gene: TRBD1; abundance: -; v_gene: TRBV28; j_gene: TRBJ1-5; CDR3aa: CASTRTGDNQPQHF; CDR3nt: TGTGCCAGCACTCGGACAGGAGACAATCAGCCCCAGCATTTT
d_gene: -; abundance: -; v_gene: TRBV4-3; j_gene: TRBJ2-1; CDR3aa: CASSQDSSSYNEQFF; CDR3nt: TGCGCCAGCAGCCAAGATTCGAGCTCCTACAATGAGCAGTTCTTC
d_gene: TRBD2; abundance: -; v_gene: TRBV28; j_gene: TRBJ2-1; CDR3aa: CASSLGLAGIYNEQFF; CDR3nt: TGTGCCAGCAGTCTCGGTCTAGCGGGGATTTACAATGAGCAGTTCTTC
d_gene: -; abundance: -; v_gene: TRBV21-1; j_gene: TRBJ1-3; CDR3aa: CAPSPLVSGSIYF; CDR3nt: TGTGCTCCGTCCCCCCTCGTCTCAGGGTCCATATATTTT
d_gene: TRBD1; abundance: -; v_gene: TRBV28; j_gene: TRBJ2-1; CDR3aa: CASSETTGDGGSSYNEQFF; CDR3nt: TGTGCCAGCAGCGAAACGACAGGGGACGGGGGTAGCTCCTACAATGAGCAGTTCTTC
d_gene: -; abundance: -; v_gene: TRBV6-5; j_gene: TRBJ2-6; CDR3aa: CASSYSTGAGANVLTF; CDR3nt: TGTGCCAGCAGTTACTCGACGGGGGCTGGGGCCAACGTCCTGACTTTC
d_gene: -; abundance: -; v_gene: TRBV15; j_gene: TRBJ1-1; CDR3aa: CATSRDRQGTEAFF; CDR3nt: TGTGCCACCAGCAGAGATCGGCAGGGAACTGAAGCTTTCTTT
d_gene: -; abundance: -; v_gene: TRBV11-3; j_gene: TRBJ2-2; CDR3aa: CASSSNTGPTGELFF; CDR3nt: TGTGCCAGCAGCTCAAATACGGGGCCCACCGGGGAGCTGTTTTTT
d_gene: TRBD2; abundance: -; v_gene: TRBV7-9; j_gene: TRBJ2-3; CDR3aa: CACQTSGNSDTQYF; CDR3nt: TGTGCCTGCCAAACTAGCGGGAATTCAGATACGCAGTATTTT
d_gene: -; abundance: -; v_gene: TRBV19; j_gene: TRBJ2-2; CDR3aa: CASSIGGSNTGELFF; CDR3nt: TGTGCCAGTAGTATAGGTGGGTCGAACACCGGGGAGCTGTTTTTT
d_gene: -; abundance: -; v_gene: TRBV6-4; j_gene: TRBJ2-2; CDR3aa: CTSSDRNTGELFF; CDR3nt: TGTACCAGCAGTGACAGGAACACCGGGGAGCTGTTTTTT
d_gene: -; abundance: -; v_gene: TRBV28; j_gene: TRBJ1-2; CDR3aa: CASSPSGQLIYGYTF; CDR3nt: TGTGCCAGCAGTCCGTCCGGTCAGCTAATCTATGGCTACACCTTC
d_gene: -; abundance: medium-sized; v_gene: TRBV29-1; j_gene: TRBJ2-2; CDR3aa: CSVLKGTGELFF; CDR3nt: TGCAGCGTCTTGAAGGGCACCGGGGAGCTGTTTTTT
d_gene: TRBD2; abundance: -; v_gene: TRBV27; j_gene: TRBJ2-3; CDR3aa: CASSLSPSGGTDTQYF; CDR3nt: TGTGCCAGCAGTTTATCCCCTAGCGGGGGCACAGATACGCAGTATTTT
d_gene: TRBD1; abundance: -; v_gene: TRBV29-1; j_gene: TRBJ1-2; CDR3aa: CSVGTGASKGYTF; CDR3nt: TGCAGCGTTGGGACAGGGGCCTCTAAAGGCTACACCTTC
d_gene: -; abundance: few; v_gene: TRBV10-1; j_gene: TRBJ2-7; CDR3aa: CASSEGEDEQYF; CDR3nt: TGCGCCAGCAGTGAGGGGGAGGACGAGCAGTACTTC
d_gene: -; abundance: -; v_gene: TRBV7-9; j_gene: TRBJ2-5; CDR3aa: CASSSLRGPTYQETQYF; CDR3nt: TGTGCCAGCAGCTCCCTGAGGGGACCTACATACCAAGAGACCCAGTACTTC
d_gene: -; abundance: once; v_gene: TRBV5-1; j_gene: TRBJ2-7; CDR3aa: CASSTDSRYEQYF; CDR3nt: TGCGCCAGCAGCACGGACAGCCGCTACGAGCAGTACTTC
d_gene: TRBD2; abundance: few; v_gene: TRBV28; j_gene: TRBJ2-1; CDR3aa: CSSTQREQYNEQFF; CDR3nt: TGTTCGAGCACCCAGCGGGAGCAGTACAATGAGCAGTTCTTC